This T cell receptor beta chain was observed in a study of T cells expressing NK-cell markers. Study-wide background: TCR beta repertoires came from sorted CD3+CD56+NKG2C+, CD3+CD56+NKG2C- and CD3+CD56-NKG2C+ T cells.

Each CDR3 protein gets one entry in TCRdb, which reprocessed the 5' RACE reads and gives no DNA. This repertoire includes a few hundred thousand distinct CDR3 sequences. CDR3 length: 16 amino acids. Germline assignment: CDR1 LNHDA and CDR2 SQIVND (reference sequence). This TCR was recovered from a man aged 18-70 years in good health. V is TRBV19 and J is TRBJ2-6; TCRdb's assignment of TRBD2 cannot be checked, as there is no DNA. The material sequenced was blood T cells: a sorted CD56 or NKG2C T cell subset, CD4+ or CD8+ T cells, or bulk PBMC T cells (not recorded which). The CDR3 here is CASRAFSKRGANVLTF. The full variable domain, completed using reference TRBV19 and TRBJ2-6, is DGGITQSPKYLFRKEGQNVTLSCEQNLNHDAMYWYRQDPGQGLRLIYYSQIVNDFQKGDIAEGYSVSREKKESFPLTVTSAQKNPTAFYLCASRAFSKRGANVLTFGAGSRLTVL.